This T cell receptor beta chain appears in the sequencing data of a study of shared clonotypes between healthy human individuals. The assay used deep level. In the authors' workflow: Owing to the provision of junction-only sequences devoid of quality scores by immunoSEQ, filtering differed. Profiling relied on immunoSEQ multiplex PCR, and the TCRdb table lists in-frame clones only, not all of them. The D gene and trimming were derived from the DNA, and the V and J assignments and clone size from that table. The sample lists about 480,000 clones, almost 80% occurring once. Free of recent acute infections or vaccinations, the donors were healthy HIV-negative adults. This clonotype was obtained from a middle-aged woman in good health. Some clones in this sample may be carry-over from other donors' samples. Sequencing used PBMCs.

The CDR3 bases are TGTGCCATCTCTAGGGAGGGACCTTTCGTGGAGCAGTACTTC. Protein: CAISREGPFVEQYF. V gene TRBV10-3 combines with J gene TRBJ2-7; 7 bases align to TRBD2. Germline V lookup: CDR1 ENHRY, CDR2 SYGVKD. The CDR3 covers 14 residues. The V and J ends lost 8 bases and 7 bases, in that order; junction bases with no gene match: 14.